Here is one T cell receptor (beta chain) with its context. What it binds is unknown. With 5 bases removed from V and 4 bases from J, the gap between germline ends came to 15 bases. The germline gives CDR1 LNHDA, CDR2 SQIVND (reference sequence). CDR3 length: 15 amino acids. The entry originates in a study of T cell responses to AZD1222 COVID-19 vaccine. Across the study: Combined were second doses at about 4 or about 12 weeks.

Generated by immunoSEQ multiplex PCR, the TCRdb table keeps only in-frame clones and is missing some. The sample has 110,000 to 150,000 clones; more than 85% are singletons. Whole-study results and caveats: Among spike-specific TCRs, nearly half reportedly target unmutated variant regions. White British people made up most donors, females outnumbered males, and clonal diversity was possibly underestimated. Just a handful of AZD1222 recipients were seropositive at baseline.

This TCR was sampled from an adult in good health. The rearrangement joins TRBV19 to TRBJ2-4, with D hard to call. The sequencing here drew on peripheral blood, taken on day 0 of AZD1222 vaccination. The CDR3 here is CASSSPTTGKNIQYF. Written as DNA, the CDR3 is TGTGCCAGTAGTTCCCCAACTACCGGGAAAAACATTCAGTACTTC.